A single sample is the source of the 13 T cell receptor beta chains below, sequenced in a study of blood T cell repertoires in COVID-19. Profiled with immunoSEQ multiplex PCR; TCRdb holds only in-frame clones, not every one. The table lists nearly 400,000 clones, 85% to 90% of them singletons. Input material: PBMCs or T cells enriched from blood (not recorded which). All receptors derive from a woman aged 25 to 39 who had recovered from COVID-19.

V usage is TRBV27 and J usage is TRBJ1-5, with unresolved D. The CDR3 has 15 residues. V was shortened by 3 bases and J by 2 bases, with 11 bases between the two germline ends. Germline assignment: CDR1 MNHEY and CDR2 SMNVEV (reference sequence). Written as DNA, the CDR3 is TGTGCCAGCAGTTTTCTGTCCGGGGGCAATCAGCCCCAGCATTTT. Translating gives CASSFLSGGNQPQHF.

The rearrangement links TRBV5-1 to TRBJ2-2, with 8 bases aligning to TRBD2. Germline CDR1 SGHRS, CDR2 YFSETQ. This CDR3 is 15 amino acids long. V was pared by 4 bases and J by 6 bases, with 8 bases of the junction left unmatched. CDR3 sequence (DNA): TGCGCCAGCAGCCAACGGACAGCGGGGGCCGGGGAGCTGTTTTTT. It yields the protein CASSQRTAGAGELFF. The whole variable domain, remainder taken from reference TRBV5-1 and TRBJ2-2, is KAGVTQTPRYLIKTRGQQVTLSCSPISGHRSVSWYQQTPGQGLQFLFEYFSETQRNKGNFPGRFSGRQFSNSRSEMNVSTLELGDSALYLCASSQRTAGAGELFFGEGSRLTVL.

This clone was seen a single time. Germline is not matched at one junction end, which may reflect a read error. This chain connects TRBV18 to TRBJ2-1, with D hard to call. Germline CDR1 KGHSH, CDR2 LQKENI. The CDR3 is made up of 14 amino acids. The CDR3 DNA follows: TGTGCCGGCTCTATCCTGCCGGGTGACAATGAGCAGTTCTTC. As protein: CAGSILPGDNEQFF.

This chain connects TRBV9 to TRBJ2-7; 7 nucleotides line up with TRBD2. Per the germline V gene, CDR1 is SGDLS and CDR2 is YYNGEE. CDR3 length: 15 residues. Unmatched junction bases numbered 9, after V lost 4 bases and J lost 2 bases. The CDR3 bases are TGTGCCAGCAGCCCCGGGACTATTAACCCCTACGAGCAGTACTTC. Translated: CASSPGTINPYEQYF.

V usage is TRBV4-2 and J usage is TRBJ1-5; the D is unclear. The CDR3 is 15 residues long. Germline CDR1 LGHNA, CDR2 YNFKEQ. Trimming removed 1 base at V and 5 bases at J, with 12 bases between. CDR3 protein: CASSQVGSRDQPQHF. CDR3 nucleotides: TGTGCCAGCAGCCAAGTGGGTAGTCGGGATCAGCCCCAGCATTTT.

The chain uses TRBV4-2 and TRBJ1-2; a weak D match, TRBD1 (5 bases). V lost 1 base and J 4 bases, leaving 13 bases between the germline ends. From germline, CDR1 is LGHNA and CDR2 YNFKEQ. The CDR3 runs to 15 residues. The CDR3 DNA sequence: TGTGCCAGCAGCCAAGGAGTACAGGACACCTATGGCTACACCTTC. It encodes CASSQGVQDTYGYTF.

The rearrangement links TRBV28 to TRBJ2-6; D perhaps matches TRBD1 (6 bases). From germline, CDR1 is MDHEN and CDR2 SYDVKM. The CDR3 sequence is 16 residues long. Deletions cut 8 bases from V and 0 bases from J, with 14 bases between. The CDR3 sequence is CASCSTGHSGANVLTF. In DNA form, the CDR3 reads TGTGCCAGCTGCTCGACAGGCCACTCTGGGGCCAACGTCCTGACTTTC.

This rearrangement joins TRBV4-1 to TRBJ2-7; tentative D call: TRBD2 (5 bases). CDR1 and CDR2 from the germline V gene are MGHRA and YSYEKL. V shed 1 base and J shed 5 bases, with 21 bases lying between them. CDR3 length: 17 residues. This chain's CDR3 is CASSQVPGLARPHEQYF. The CDR3 bases are TGCGCCAGCAGCCAAGTGCCCGGACTCGCAAGACCCCACGAGCAGTACTTC.

The chain couples TRBV2 to TRBJ2-2, with a weak D call TRBD1 (6 bases). The V gene lost 6 bases and the J gene lost 4 bases, with 12 bases spanning the gap. The CDR3 length is 14 residues. Germline V gene sequence: CDR1 SNHLY, CDR2 FYNNEI. CDR3 in amino acids: CASRTGTPTGELFF. Here the CDR3 DNA reads TGTGCCAGCAGAACCGGGACACCCACCGGGGAGCTGTTTTTT.

This rearrangement joins TRBV6-2 or TRBV6-3 to TRBJ1-1, with D tentatively TRBD1 (5 bases). The germline V and J ends were trimmed by 2 bases and 6 bases, with 10 bases remaining between them. Germline V gene lookup returns CDR1 MNHEY and CDR2 SVGEGT. The CDR3 has 13 residues. In DNA, the CDR3 is TGTGCCAGCAGTTACCGGGGGTGGGCTGAAGCTTTCTTT. It encodes CASSYRGWAEAFF.

The rearrangement joins TRBV19 to TRBJ1-5; 8 bases map to TRBD1. CDR3 size: 17 residues. CDR1 and CDR2 from the germline V gene are LNHDA and SQIVND (reference sequence). Trimming removed 5 bases from V and 5 bases from J; junction bases left unmatched: 14. Written as DNA, the CDR3 is TGTGCCAGTAGTCTACAAATAGGACAGGGTTCTTATCAGCCCCAGCATTTT. Its translation is CASSLQIGQGSYQPQHF.

The rearrangement uses TRBV7-9 and TRBJ2-3, with 10 bases matching TRBD2. CDR1 is SEHNR and CDR2 is FQNEAQ in the germline V gene (reference sequence). CDR3 length equals 14 residues. J gave up 10 bases and V 4 bases, and 8 bases lay outside the gene matches. CDR3 in amino acids: CASSWGLAGEAQYF. CDR3 nucleotide sequence: TGTGCCAGCAGCTGGGGGCTAGCGGGGGAGGCGCAGTATTTT.

CDR3 sequence reads: CASSLGLAGGTGELFF. Here the CDR3 DNA reads TGTGCCAGCTCACTCGGACTAGCGGGCGGGACCGGGGAGCTGTTTTTT. The J gene is TRBJ2-2, the V gene TRBV18, with 11 bases fitting TRBD2. V was pared by 4 bases and J by 5 bases, with 6 bases of the junction left unmatched. The CDR3 is 16 amino acids. CDR1 and CDR2 from the germline V gene are KGHSH and LQKENI.